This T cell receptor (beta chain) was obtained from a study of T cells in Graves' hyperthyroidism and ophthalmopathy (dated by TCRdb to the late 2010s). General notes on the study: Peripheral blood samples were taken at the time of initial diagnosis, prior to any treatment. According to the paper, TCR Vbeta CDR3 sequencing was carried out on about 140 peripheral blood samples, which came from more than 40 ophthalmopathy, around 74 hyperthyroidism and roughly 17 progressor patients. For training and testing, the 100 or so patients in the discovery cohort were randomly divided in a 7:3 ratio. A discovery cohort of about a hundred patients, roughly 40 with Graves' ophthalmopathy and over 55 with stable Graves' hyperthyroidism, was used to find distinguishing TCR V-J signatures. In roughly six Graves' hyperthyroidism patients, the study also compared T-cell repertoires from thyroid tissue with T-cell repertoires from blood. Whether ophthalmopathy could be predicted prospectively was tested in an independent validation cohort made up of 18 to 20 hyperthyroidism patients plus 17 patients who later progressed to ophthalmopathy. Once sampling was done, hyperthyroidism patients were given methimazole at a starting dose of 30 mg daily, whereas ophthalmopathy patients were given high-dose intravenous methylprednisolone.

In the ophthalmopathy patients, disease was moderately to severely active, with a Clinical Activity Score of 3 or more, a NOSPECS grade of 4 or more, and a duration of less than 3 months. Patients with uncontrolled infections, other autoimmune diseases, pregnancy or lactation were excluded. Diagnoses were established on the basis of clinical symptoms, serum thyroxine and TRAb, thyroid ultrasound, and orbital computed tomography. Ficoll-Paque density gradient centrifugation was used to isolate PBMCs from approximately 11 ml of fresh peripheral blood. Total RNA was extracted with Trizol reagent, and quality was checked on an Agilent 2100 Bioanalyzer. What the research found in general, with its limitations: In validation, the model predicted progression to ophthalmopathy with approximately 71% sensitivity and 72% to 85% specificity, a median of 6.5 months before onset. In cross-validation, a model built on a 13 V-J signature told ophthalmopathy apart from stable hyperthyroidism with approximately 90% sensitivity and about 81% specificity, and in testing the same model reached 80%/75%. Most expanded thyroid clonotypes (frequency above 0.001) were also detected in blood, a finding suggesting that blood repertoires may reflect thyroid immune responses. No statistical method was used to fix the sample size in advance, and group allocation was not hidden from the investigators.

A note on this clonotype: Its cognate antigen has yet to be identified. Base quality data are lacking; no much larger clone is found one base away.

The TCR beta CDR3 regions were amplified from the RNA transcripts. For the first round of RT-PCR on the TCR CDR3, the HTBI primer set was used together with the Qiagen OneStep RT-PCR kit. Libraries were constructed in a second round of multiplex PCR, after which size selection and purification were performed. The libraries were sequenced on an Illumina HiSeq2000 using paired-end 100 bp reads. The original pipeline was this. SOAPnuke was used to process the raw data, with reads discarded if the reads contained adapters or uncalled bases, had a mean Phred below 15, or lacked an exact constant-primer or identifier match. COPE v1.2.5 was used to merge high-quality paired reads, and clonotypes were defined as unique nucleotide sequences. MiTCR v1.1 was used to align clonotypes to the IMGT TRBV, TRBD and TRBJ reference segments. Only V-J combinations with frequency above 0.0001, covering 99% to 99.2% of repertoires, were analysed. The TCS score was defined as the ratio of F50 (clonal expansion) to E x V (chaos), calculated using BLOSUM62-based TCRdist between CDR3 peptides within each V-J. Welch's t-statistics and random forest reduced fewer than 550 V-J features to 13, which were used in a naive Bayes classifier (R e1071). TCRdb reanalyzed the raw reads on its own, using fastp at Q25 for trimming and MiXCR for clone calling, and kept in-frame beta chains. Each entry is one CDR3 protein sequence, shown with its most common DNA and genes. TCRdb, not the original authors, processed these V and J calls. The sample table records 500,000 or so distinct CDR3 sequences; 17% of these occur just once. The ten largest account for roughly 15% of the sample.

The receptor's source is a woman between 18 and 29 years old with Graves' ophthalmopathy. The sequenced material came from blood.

The DNA is TGTGCCAGCTGTGGGGGTCAGGTGGGAGAGACCCAGTACTTC. The encoded protein is CASCGGQVGETQYF. The rearranged chain carries TRBV19 and TRBJ2-5; the D gene could be either TRBD1 or TRBD2, each agreeing at 5 bases. The CDR3 runs 14 residues from the cysteine to the phenylalanine. CDR3 DNA is the only sequence kept; it has 42 bases, read in frame from the first base. From a lookup of the germline V gene (reference sequence), CDR1 and CDR2 are LNHDA and SQIVND. V lost 9 bases and J lost 4 bases; the stretch between them is 18 bases long. Joined to the reference TRBV19 and TRBJ2-5 proteins, this CDR3 gives the full variable domain: DGGITQSPKYLFRKEGQNVTLSCEQNLNHDAMYWYRQDPGQGLRLIYYSQIVNDFQKGDIAEGYSVSREKKESFPLTVTSAQKNPTAFYLCASCGGQVGETQYFGPGTRLLVL.